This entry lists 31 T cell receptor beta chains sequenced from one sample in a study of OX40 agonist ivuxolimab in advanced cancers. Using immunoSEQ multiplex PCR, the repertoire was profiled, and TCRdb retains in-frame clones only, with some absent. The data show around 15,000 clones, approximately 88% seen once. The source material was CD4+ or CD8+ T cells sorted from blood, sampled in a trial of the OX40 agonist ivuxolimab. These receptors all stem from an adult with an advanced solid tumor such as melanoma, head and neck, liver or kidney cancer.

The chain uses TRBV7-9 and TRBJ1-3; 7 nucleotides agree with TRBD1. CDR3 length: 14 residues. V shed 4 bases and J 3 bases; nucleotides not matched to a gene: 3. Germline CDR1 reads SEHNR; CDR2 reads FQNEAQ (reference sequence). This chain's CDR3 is CASSSGTVGNTIYF. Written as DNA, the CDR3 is TGTGCCAGCAGCTCAGGGACAGTTGGAAACACCATATATTTT.

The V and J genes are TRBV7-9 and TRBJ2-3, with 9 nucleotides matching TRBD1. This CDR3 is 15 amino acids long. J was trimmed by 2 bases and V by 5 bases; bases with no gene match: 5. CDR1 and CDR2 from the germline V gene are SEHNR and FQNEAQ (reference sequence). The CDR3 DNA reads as TGTGCCAGCAGCCGGCGGGACAGGGACACAGATACGCAGTATTTT. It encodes CASSRRDRDTDTQYF.

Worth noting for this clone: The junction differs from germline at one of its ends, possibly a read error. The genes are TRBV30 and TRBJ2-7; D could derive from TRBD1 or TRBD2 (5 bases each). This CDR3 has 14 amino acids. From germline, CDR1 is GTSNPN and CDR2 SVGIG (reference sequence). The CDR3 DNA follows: TGTGCCTGGGGTGTTAGGGGAGTCCCCTACGAGCAGTACTTC. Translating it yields CAWGVRGVPYEQYF.

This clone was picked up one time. CDR3 bases: TGTGCCACCAGCAGGGCGGGACTTCCCACAGATACGCAGTATTTT. This translates into CATSRAGLPTDTQYF. The V call is TRBV15, the J call TRBJ2-3; the D gene is possibly TRBD2 (6 bases). Germline CDR1 and CDR2: LNHNV and YYDKDF (reference sequence). CDR3 size: 15 residues. V lost 3 bases and J lost 2, with 12 bases in between.

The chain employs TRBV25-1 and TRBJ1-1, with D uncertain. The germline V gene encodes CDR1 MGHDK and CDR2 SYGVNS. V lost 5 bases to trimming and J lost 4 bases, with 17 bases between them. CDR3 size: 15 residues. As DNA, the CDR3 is TGTGCCAGCAGTCGAACAGAAAGGATTTGCACTGAAGCTTTCTTT. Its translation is CASSRTERICTEAFF.

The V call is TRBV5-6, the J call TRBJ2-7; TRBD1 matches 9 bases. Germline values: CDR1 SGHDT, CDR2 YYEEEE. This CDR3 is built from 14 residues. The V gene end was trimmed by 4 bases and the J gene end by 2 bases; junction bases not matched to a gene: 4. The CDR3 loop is CASSPWTGAYEQYF. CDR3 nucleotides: TGTGCCAGCAGCCCATGGACAGGGGCCTACGAGCAGTACTTC.

DNA of the CDR3: TGTGCCAGCAGCCGGACTAGCGGGGGGTTGAACACCGGGGAGCTGTTTTTT. Translating gives CASSRTSGGLNTGELFF. The chain employs TRBV7-9 and TRBJ2-2; 14 positions agree with TRBD2. CDR3 length: 17 amino acids. Germline V gives CDR1 SEHNR, CDR2 FQNEAQ (reference sequence). J gave up 1 base and V 5 bases, and 3 bases lay outside the gene matches.

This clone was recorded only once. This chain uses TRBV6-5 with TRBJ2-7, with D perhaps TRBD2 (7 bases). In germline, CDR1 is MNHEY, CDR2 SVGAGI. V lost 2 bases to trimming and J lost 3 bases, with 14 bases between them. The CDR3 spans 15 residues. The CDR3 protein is CASSYGGGPNYEQYF. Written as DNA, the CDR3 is TGTGCCAGCAGTTACGGGGGGGGCCCAAACTACGAGCAGTACTTC.

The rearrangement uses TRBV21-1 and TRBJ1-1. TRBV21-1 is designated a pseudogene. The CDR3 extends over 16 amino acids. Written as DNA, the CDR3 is TGTGCCAGCAGAAGCCATGTAGCCACAATTCGCACTGAAGCTTTCTTT. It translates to CASRSHVATIRTEAFF.

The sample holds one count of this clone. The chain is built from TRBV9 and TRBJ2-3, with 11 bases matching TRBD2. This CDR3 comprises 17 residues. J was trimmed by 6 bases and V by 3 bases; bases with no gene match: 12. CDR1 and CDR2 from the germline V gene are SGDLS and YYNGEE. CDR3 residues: CASSDPRTSGRPDTQYF. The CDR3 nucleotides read TGTGCCAGCAGCGACCCCCGGACTAGCGGGCGACCGGATACGCAGTATTTT.

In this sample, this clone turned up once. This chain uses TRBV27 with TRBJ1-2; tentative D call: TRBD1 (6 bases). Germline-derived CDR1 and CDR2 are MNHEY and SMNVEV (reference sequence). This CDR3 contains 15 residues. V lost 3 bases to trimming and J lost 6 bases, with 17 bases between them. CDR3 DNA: TGTGCCAGCAGTTTGTCGGGGGGCGCGGTCGATGGCTACACCTTC. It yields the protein CASSLSGGAVDGYTF.

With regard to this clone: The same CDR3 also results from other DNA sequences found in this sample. The CDR3 loop is CASSSGDNYEQYF. CDR3 sequence (DNA): TGTGCCAGCAGTTCGGGAGATAACTACGAGCAGTACTTC. The chain combines TRBV7-9 with TRBJ2-7; tentatively, D is TRBD2 (6 bases). The CDR3 totals 13 residues. V gave up 6 bases and J gave up 3 bases, with 12 bases separating them. Germline V gene lookup returns CDR1 SEHNR and CDR2 FQNEAQ (reference sequence).

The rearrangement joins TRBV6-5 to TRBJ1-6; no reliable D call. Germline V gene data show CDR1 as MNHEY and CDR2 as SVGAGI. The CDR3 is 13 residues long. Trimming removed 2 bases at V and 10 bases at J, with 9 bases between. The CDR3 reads CASSYTGWSPLHF. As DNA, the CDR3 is TGTGCCAGCAGTTACACGGGATGGTCACCCCTCCACTTT.

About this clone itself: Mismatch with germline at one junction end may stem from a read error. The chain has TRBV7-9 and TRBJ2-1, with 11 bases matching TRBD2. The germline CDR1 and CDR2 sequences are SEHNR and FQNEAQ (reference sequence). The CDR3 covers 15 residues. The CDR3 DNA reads TGTGCCAGCAGGTTAGCGGGGGGGCCTAGGAATGAGCAGTTCTTC. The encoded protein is CASRLAGGPRNEQFF.

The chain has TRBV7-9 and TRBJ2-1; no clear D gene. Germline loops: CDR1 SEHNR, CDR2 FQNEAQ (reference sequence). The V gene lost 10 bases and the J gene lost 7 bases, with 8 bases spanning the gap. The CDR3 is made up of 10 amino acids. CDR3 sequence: CAIYGNEQFF. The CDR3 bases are TGTGCCATCTACGGGAATGAGCAGTTCTTC. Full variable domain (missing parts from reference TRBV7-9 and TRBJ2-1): DTGVSQNPRHKITKRGQNVTFRCDPISEHNRLYWYRQTLGQGPEFLTYFQNEAQLEKSRLLSDRFSAERPKGSFSTLEIQRTEQGDSAMYLCAIYGNEQFFGPGTRLTVL.

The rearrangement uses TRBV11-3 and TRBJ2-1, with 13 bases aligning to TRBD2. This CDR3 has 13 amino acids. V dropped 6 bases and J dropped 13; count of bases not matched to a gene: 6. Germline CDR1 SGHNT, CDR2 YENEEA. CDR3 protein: CASRGLAGPHQFF. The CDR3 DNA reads TGTGCCAGCAGGGGACTAGCGGGACCCCATCAGTTCTTC.

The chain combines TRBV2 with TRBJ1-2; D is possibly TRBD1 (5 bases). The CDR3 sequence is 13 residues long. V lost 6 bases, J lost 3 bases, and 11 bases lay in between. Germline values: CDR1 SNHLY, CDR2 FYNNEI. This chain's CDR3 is CASRSGTDYGYTF. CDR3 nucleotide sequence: TGTGCCAGCAGGTCCGGGACGGACTATGGCTACACCTTC.

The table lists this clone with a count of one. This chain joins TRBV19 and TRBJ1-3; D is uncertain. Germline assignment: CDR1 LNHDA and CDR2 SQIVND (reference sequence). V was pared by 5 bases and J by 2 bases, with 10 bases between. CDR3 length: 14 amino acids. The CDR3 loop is CASSRTAPGNTIYF. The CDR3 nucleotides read TGTGCCAGTAGTCGGACGGCTCCTGGAAACACCATATATTTT.

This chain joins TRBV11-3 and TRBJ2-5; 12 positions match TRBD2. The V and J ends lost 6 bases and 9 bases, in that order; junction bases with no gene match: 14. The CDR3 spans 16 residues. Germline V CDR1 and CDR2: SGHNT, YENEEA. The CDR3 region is CASRPSVLAGGPAQYF. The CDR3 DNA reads TGTGCCAGCAGACCTTCGGTCCTAGCGGGAGGGCCCGCCCAGTACTTC. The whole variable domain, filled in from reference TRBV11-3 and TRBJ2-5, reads EAGVVQSPRYKIIEKKQPVAFWCNPISGHNTLYWYLQNLGQGPELLIRYENEEAVDDSQLPKDRFSAERLKGVDSTLKIQPAELGDSAVYLCASRPSVLAGGPAQYFGPGTRLLVL.

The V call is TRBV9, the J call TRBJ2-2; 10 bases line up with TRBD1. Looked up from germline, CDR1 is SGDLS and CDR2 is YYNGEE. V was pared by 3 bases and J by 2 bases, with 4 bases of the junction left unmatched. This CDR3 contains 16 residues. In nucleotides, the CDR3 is TGTGCCAGCAGCGGGACAGGGGGTAAAAACACCGGGGAGCTGTTTTTT. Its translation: CASSGTGGKNTGELFF.

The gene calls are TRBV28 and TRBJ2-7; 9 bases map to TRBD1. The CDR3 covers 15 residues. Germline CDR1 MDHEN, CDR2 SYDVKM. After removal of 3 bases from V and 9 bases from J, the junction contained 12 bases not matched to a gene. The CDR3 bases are TGTGCCAGCAGTTTCGGGGACAGGGACCTCAAGGGGCAGTACTTC. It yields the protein CASSFGDRDLKGQYF.

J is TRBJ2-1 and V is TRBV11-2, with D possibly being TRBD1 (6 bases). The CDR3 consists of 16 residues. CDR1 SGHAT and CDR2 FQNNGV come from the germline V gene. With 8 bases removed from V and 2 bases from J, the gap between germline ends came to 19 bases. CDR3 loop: CASGHLSGTPYNEQFF. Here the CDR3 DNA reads TGTGCCAGCGGCCATCTTTCCGGGACACCCTACAATGAGCAGTTCTTC.

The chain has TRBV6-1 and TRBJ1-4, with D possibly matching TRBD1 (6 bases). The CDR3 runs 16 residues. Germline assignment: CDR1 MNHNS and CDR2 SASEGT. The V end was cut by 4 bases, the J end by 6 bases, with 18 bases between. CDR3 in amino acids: CASSGDKGRMDEKLFF. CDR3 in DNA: TGTGCCAGCAGTGGGGACAAAGGGCGGATGGATGAAAAACTGTTTTTT.

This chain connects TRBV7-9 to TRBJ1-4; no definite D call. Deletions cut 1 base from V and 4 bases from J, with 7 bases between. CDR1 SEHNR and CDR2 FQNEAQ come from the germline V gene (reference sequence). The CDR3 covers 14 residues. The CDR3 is CASSLVRFNEKLFF. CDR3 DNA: TGTGCCAGCAGCTTAGTACGGTTTAATGAAAAACTGTTTTTT.

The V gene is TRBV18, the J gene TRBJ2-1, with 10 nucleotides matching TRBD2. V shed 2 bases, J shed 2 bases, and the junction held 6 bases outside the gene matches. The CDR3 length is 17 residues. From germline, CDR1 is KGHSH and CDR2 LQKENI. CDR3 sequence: CASSPRLAGVPYNEQFF. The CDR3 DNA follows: TGTGCCAGCTCACCAAGGCTAGCGGGAGTTCCCTACAATGAGCAGTTCTTC.

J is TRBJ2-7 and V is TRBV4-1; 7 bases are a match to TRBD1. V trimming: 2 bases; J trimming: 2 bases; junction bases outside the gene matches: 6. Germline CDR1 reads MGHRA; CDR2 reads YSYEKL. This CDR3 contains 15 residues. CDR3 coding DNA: TGCGCCAGCAGCCAAACGTCCGGGACAGCCTACGAGCAGTACTTC. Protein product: CASSQTSGTAYEQYF.

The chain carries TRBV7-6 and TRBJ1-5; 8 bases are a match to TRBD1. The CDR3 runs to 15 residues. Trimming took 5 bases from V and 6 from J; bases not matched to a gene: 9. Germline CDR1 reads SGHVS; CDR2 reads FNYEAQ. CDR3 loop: CASSPGRQGPQPQHF. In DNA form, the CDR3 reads TGTGCCAGCAGCCCGGGGAGACAGGGGCCTCAGCCCCAGCATTTT.

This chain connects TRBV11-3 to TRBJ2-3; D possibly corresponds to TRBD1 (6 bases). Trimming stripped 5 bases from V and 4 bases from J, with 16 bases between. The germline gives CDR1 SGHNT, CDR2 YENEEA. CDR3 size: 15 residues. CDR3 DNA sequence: TGTGCCAGCAGCGCCGCACAGGGTTCAGCAGATACGCAGTATTTT. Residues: CASSAAQGSADTQYF. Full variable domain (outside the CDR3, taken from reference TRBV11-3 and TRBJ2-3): EAGVVQSPRYKIIEKKQPVAFWCNPISGHNTLYWYLQNLGQGPELLIRYENEEAVDDSQLPKDRFSAERLKGVDSTLKIQPAELGDSAVYLCASSAAQGSADTQYFGPGTRLTVL.

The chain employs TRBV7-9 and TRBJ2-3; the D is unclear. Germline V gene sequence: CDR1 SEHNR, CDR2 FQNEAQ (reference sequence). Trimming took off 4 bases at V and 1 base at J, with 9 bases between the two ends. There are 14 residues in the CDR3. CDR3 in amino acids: CASSSDGGTDTQYF. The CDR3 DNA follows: TGTGCCAGCAGCTCGGACGGTGGCACAGATACGCAGTATTTT.

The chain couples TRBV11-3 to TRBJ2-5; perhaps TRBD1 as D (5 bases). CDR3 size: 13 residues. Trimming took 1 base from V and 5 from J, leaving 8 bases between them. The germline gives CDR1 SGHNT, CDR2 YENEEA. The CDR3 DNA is TGTGCCAGCAGCTTAGTGGGGCGGGAGACCCAGTACTTC. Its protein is CASSLVGRETQYF.

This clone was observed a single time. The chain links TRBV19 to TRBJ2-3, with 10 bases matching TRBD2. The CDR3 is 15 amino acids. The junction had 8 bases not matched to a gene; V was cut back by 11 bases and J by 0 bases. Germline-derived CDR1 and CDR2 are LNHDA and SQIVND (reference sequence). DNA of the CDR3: TGTGCCGCAAACCCTAGCGGGAGAAGCACAGATACGCAGTATTTT. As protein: CAANPSGRSTDTQYF.